This T cell receptor (beta chain) is from a study of regulatory T cells in long-lasting Graves disease. Time point described: persistent/refractory GD, antithyroid drugs over 5 years with positive TRAb. Scientists built the TCR library using RNA that was extracted from PBMCs. Construction of the TCR beta libraries employed iRepertoire HTBI primers in conjunction with Arm-PCR of CDR3 regions. Via MiXCR, TCRdb re-called the multiplex PCR reads, giving one row per CDR3 protein. This repertoire shows approximately 350,000 distinct CDR3 sequences, roughly 20% found once; its top ten account for around 30%. This clonotype was obtained from a woman aged 40-49 years with Graves disease. The sequencing here drew on peripheral blood mononuclear cells (PBMCs), taken when the disease was refractory, from a patient treated with antithyroid drugs.

Here the CDR3 reads CASKRGVTNTGELFF. CDR3 sequence (DNA): TGTGCCAGCAAAAGGGGGGTAACGAACACCGGGGAGCTGTTTTTT. J is TRBJ2-2 and V is TRBV6-1; D may correspond to TRBD1 or TRBD2 (6 bases each). This CDR3 spans 15 amino acids. Trimming removed 7 bases from V and 0 bases from J, with 12 bases in between. In germline, CDR1 is MNHNS, CDR2 SASEGT.